This entry features one T cell receptor (beta chain) sequence. Its specific antigen is unknown. Per-nucleotide qualities are absent, and no much larger clonotype sits a single base away. What this sample's time point label stands for: roughly 12 months on ibrutinib. For TCR beta library preparation, roughly 2 micrograms of genomic DNA were extracted from the cryopreserved PBMCs. High-throughput TCR beta sequencing was performed on longitudinal blood samples from CLL patients receiving ibrutinib monotherapy. Patients were enrolled in a phase 2 open-label single-center ibrutinib monotherapy trial. The data were taken from a study of cytotoxic CD8 clonotypes in ibrutinib-treated CLL (dated by TCRdb to the early 2020s). At the level of the whole study: The cohort was composed of ten to eleven relapsed/refractory and roughly 16 treatment-naive patients; IGHV unmutated status was identified in under 18 patients. Cryopreserved peripheral blood mononuclear cells were obtained prior to treatment, at the time of response, and at either disease progression or sustained remission. Response samples were obtained after a median of 12 months of treatment, with a range of about 6 to 36 months. All remission and progressive disease samples were collected while patients were still receiving ibrutinib. Of the 70 to 90 people in the trial, around 26 had longitudinal samples available. Responses were partial in roughly 24 patients and complete in 2; after median about 70 months follow-up, about 14 stayed in remission and about twelve progressed. Samples averaged 255,043 productive templates and roughly 86,000 productive rearrangements.

Here is what the overall study found, with its caveats: Public clonotypes were rare and either shrank or stayed stable during treatment, and the rise in clonality at ibrutinib response reflected expansion of private clonotypes. Clonality increased at ibrutinib response, stayed stable in sustained remission, and fell back toward baseline at progression. At baseline, clonality was higher than in age-matched healthy donors and showed a strong correlation with circulating CD8+ T-cell counts. Sampling times were not matched between patients in sustained remission and patients whose disease was progressing, and lymph node repertoires were not examined.

On a MiSeq, deep resolution sequencing aimed for a depth between 1 in 1 million and 1 in 200,000 T cells, with each clonotype covered around 9.2x on average. TCR beta libraries were generated with the immunoSEQ hsTCRB Kit. As for how the authors treated the data: Data were analyzed with ImmunoSEQ Data Assistant and ImmunoSEQ Analyzer, with V, D and J genes assigned per IMGT definitions. Clonality, with values ranging from 0 to 1, was calculated as one minus the normalized Shannon entropy of productive rearrangement frequencies. Only overrepresented clonotypes making up at least 0.05% of each patient's repertoire were included in the public clonotype analysis. Some 14 age-matched healthy donor repertoires from immuneACCESS served as clonality controls. In TCRdb, the immuneACCESS table is reduced to in-frame sequences with V and J assigned. These tables do not hold every clone; where another copy was compared, an unresolved V gene accounts for under half, and the others remain unexplained. D and trimming come from the DNA, and the V and J calls and clone size come from that table. The sample records about 200,000 clones, over 65% of which are singletons. The ten largest make up about 6.2% of the sample.

The source material was PBMCs, sampled after 12 months of ibrutinib treatment. The receptor's source is a human donor with chronic lymphocytic leukemia.

The base sequence is TGCGCCAGCAGCTTCGGCTACGAGCAGTACTTC. This sequence encodes CASSFGYEQYF. The V and J segments used are TRBV5-1 and TRBJ2-7, with an unclear D gene assignment. CDR1 is given as SGHRS and CDR2 as YFSETQ, both from the germline V gene. Trimming takes 2 bases from V and 3 bases from J, and the germline ends sit 3 bases apart. The CDR3 numbers 11 residues from cysteine through phenylalanine. Just CDR3 DNA is preserved here, 33 bases in frame from base 1.